A single sample is the source of the 5 T cell receptor beta chains below, sequenced in a study of blood T cell repertoires in COVID-19. Only in-frame clones appear in the TCRdb table, and some are missing; sequencing was by immunoSEQ multiplex PCR. The sample contains 200,000 to 250,000 clones, more than 85% of which appear only once. The sequencing sample was made of PBMCs or T cells enriched from blood (not recorded which). Source of these receptors: a woman aged 25 to 39 who had recovered from COVID-19.

The gene calls are TRBV7-9 and TRBJ1-1, with D uncertain. Trimming removed 5 bases at V and 0 bases at J, with 7 bases between. The CDR3 covers 13 residues. CDR1 is SEHNR, CDR2 FQNEAQ, per germline (reference sequence). For the CDR3, the DNA is TGTGCCAGCAGCGTTCAGGTGAACACTGAAGCTTTCTTT. Protein: CASSVQVNTEAFF.

The chain employs TRBV11-1 and TRBJ1-3; 8 bases line up with TRBD1. The germline CDR1 and CDR2 sequences are SGHAT and FQDESV (reference sequence). The J segment lost 2 bases and the V segment lost 3 bases, leaving 3 bases of the junction unmatched. CDR3 length: 15 amino acids. The CDR3 protein is CASSLGDRPGNTIYF. In nucleotides, the CDR3 is TGTGCCAGCAGCTTGGGGGACAGGCCTGGAAACACCATATATTTT.

With respect to this clone: Different DNA sequences within this sample yield the same CDR3. The chain employs TRBV5-4 and TRBJ2-1, with 9 bases lining up with TRBD2. CDR3 size: 14 residues. J lost 5 bases, V lost 1 base, and 1 base had no gene match. The germline gives CDR1 SGHNT, CDR2 YYREEE (reference sequence). The CDR3, as DNA: TGTGCCAGCAGCTTGATAGCGGGGGACAATGAGCAGTTCTTC. As protein: CASSLIAGDNEQFF.

This clone was picked up one time. V is TRBV30 and J is TRBJ1-1; D gene uncertain. The germline V gene encodes CDR1 GTSNPN and CDR2 SVGIG (reference sequence). V shed 5 bases and J shed 1 base, with 11 bases lying between them. The CDR3 is made up of 13 amino acids. The CDR3 coding sequence is TGTGCCTGGGGCGTGGGGAGGAACACTGAAGCTTTCTTT. It translates to CAWGVGRNTEAFF.

The J gene is TRBJ1-5, the V gene TRBV4-1; the D is unclear. Trimming left V 0 bases short and J 7 bases short, with 10 bases between. This CDR3 comprises 14 residues. Germline lookup yields CDR1 MGHRA and CDR2 YSYEKL. CDR3 sequence (DNA): TGCGCCAGCAGCCAAGATATCCACGCGCAGCCCCAGCATTTT. It yields the protein CASSQDIHAQPQHF.